This T cell receptor (beta chain) derives from a study of T-cell memory formation after mild COVID-19. TCR alpha and TCR beta cDNA libraries carrying sample barcodes and UMIs came from 5'RACE with constant-segment primers. TCRdb re-analysed the 5' RACE reads in MiXCR, keeping a single row per CDR3 protein. This sample has about 170,000 distinct CDR3 sequences, with over 10% found just once. The CDR3 is 12 amino acids. V was clipped by 6 bases and J by 6 bases; unmatched bases: 7. Germline V CDR1 and CDR2: SQVTM, ANQGSEA. The gene calls are TRBV29-1 and TRBJ1-1, with 7 bases fitting TRBD1. The sequence was obtained from a man between 18 and 29 years old who had mild COVID-19 (a few samples of this study predate the infection). Cell type and time point are not known. Sequenced: PBMCs or a T cell subset sorted from them (not recorded which). The CDR3 reads CSVRGQQPEAFF. As DNA, the CDR3 is TGCAGCGTACGGGGACAGCAACCTGAAGCTTTCTTT.